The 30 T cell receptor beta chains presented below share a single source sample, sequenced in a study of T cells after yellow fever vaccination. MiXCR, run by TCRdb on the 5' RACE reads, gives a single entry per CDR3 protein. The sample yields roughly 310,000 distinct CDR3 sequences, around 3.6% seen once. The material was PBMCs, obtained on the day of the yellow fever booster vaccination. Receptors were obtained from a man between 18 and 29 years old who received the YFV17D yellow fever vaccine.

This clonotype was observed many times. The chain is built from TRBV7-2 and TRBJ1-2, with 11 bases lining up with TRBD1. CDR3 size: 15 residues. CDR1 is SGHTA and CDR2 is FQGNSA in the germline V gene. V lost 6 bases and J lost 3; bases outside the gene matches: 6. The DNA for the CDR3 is TGTGCCAGCAGATATCCGGGACAGGGGGACTATGGCTACACCTTC. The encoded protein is CASRYPGQGDYGYTF. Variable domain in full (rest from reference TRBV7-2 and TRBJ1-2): GAGVSQSPSNKVTEKGKDVELRCDPISGHTALYWYRQSLGQGLEFLIYFQGNSAPDKSGLPSDRFSAERTGGSVSTLTIQRTQQEDSAVYLCASRYPGQGDYGYTFGSGTRLTVV.

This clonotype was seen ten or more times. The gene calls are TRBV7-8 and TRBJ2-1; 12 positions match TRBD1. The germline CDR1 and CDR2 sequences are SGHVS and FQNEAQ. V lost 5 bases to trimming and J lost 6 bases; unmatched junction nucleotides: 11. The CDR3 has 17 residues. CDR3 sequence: CASSTPWEGQGANEQFF. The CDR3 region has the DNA TGTGCCAGCAGCACCCCGTGGGAGGGACAGGGGGCCAATGAGCAGTTCTTC.

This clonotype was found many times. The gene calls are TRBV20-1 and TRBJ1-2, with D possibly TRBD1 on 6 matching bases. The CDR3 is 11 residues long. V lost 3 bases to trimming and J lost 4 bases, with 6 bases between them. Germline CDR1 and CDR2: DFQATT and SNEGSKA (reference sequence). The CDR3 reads CSARTGYGYTF. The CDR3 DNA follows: TGCAGTGCTAGGACAGGCTATGGCTACACCTTC.

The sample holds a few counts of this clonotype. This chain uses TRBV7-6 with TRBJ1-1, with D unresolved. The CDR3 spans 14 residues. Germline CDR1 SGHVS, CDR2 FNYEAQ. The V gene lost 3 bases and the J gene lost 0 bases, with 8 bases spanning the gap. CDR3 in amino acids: CASSFGDLNTEAFF. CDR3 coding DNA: TGTGCCAGCAGCTTCGGGGATTTGAACACTGAAGCTTTCTTT. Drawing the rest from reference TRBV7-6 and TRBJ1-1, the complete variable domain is GAGVSQSPRYKVTKRGQDVALRCDPISGHVSLYWYRQALGQGPEFLTYFNYEAQQDKSGLPNDRFSAERPEGSISTLTIQRTEQRDSAMYRCASSFGDLNTEAFFGQGTRLTVV.

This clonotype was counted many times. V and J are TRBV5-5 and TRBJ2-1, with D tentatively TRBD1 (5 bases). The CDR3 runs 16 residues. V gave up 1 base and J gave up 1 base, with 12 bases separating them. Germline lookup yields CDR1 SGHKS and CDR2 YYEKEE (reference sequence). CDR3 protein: CASSLSGQESYNEQFF. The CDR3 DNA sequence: TGTGCCAGCAGCTTGTCAGGGCAGGAGTCCTACAATGAGCAGTTCTTC.

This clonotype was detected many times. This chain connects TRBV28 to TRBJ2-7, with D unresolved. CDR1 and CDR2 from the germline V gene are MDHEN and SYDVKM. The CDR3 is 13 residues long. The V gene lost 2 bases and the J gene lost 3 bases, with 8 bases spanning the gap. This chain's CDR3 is CASSLVGFYEQYV. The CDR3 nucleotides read TGTGCCAGCAGTTTAGTTGGATTCTACGAGCAGTACGTC.

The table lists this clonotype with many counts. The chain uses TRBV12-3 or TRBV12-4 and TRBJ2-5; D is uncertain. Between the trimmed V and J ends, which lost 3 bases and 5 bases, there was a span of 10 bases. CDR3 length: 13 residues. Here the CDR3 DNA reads TGTGCCAGCAGTTTTCACGGTCGGGAGACCCAGTACTTC. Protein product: CASSFHGRETQYF.

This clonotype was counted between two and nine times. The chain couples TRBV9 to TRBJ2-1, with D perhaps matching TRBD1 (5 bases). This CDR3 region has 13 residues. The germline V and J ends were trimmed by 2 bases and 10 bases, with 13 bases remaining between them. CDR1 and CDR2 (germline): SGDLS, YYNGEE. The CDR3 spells CASSVQGDLEQFF. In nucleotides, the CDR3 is TGTGCCAGCAGCGTCCAAGGGGATTTGGAGCAGTTCTTC.

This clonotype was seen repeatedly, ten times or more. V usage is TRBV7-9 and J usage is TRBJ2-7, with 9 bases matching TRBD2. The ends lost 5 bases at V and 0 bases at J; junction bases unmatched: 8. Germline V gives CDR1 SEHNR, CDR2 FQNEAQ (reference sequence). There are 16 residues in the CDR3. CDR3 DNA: TGTGCCAGCAGCGTATGGGGACTAGCCAGCTCCTACGAGCAGTACTTC. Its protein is CASSVWGLASSYEQYF.

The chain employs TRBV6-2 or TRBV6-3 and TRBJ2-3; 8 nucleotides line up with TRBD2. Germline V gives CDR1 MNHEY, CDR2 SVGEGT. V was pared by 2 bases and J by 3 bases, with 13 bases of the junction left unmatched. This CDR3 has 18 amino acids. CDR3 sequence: CASSYGRIGTRATDTQYF. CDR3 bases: TGTGCCAGCAGTTACGGTCGGATAGGGACTAGGGCAACAGATACGCAGTATTTT.

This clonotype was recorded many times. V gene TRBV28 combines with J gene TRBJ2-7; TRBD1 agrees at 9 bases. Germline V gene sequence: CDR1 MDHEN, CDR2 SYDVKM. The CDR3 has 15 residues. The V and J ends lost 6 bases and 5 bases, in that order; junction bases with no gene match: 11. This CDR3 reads CASSPSRDRVNEQYV. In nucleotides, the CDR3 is TGTGCCAGCAGCCCTTCCCGGGACAGGGTCAACGAGCAGTACGTC.

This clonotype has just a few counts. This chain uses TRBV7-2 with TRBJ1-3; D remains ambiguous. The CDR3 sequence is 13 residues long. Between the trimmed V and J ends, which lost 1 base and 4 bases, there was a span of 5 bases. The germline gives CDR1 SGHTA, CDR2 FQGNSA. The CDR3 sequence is CASSLDSGNTIYF. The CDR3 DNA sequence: TGTGCCAGCAGCTTAGATTCGGGAAACACCATATATTTT.

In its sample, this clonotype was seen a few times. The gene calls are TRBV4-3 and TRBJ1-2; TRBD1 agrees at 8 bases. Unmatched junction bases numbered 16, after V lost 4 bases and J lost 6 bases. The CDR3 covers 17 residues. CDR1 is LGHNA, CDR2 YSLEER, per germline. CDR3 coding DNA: TGCGCCAGCAGCCCGCTCGAAGCAGGGGGCACTCGGAATGGCTACACCTTC. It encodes CASSPLEAGGTRNGYTF.

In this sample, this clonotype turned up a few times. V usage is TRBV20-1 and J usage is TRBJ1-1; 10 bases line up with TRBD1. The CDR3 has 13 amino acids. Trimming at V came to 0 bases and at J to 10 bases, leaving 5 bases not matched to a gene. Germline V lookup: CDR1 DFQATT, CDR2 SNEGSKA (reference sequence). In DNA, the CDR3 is TGCAGTGCTAGAGAGACGACAGGGGGCGGAGCTTTCTTT. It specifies CSARETTGGGAFF.

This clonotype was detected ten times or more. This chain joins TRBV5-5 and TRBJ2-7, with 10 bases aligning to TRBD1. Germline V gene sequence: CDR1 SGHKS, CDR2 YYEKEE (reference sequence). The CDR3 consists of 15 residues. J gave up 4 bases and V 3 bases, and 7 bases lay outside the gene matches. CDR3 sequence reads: CASSSARQGAYEQYF. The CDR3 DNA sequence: TGTGCCAGCAGCTCGGCTAGACAGGGGGCTTACGAGCAGTACTTC.

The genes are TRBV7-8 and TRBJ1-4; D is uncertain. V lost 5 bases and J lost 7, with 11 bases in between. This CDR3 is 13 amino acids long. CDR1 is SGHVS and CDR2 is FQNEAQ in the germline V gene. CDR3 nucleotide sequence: TGTGCCAGCAGCCAGGAGAGGAGTGAAAAACTGTTTTTT. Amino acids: CASSQERSEKLFF.

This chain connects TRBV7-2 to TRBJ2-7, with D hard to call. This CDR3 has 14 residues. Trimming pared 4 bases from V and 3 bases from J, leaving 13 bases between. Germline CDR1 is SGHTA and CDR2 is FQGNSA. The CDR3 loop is CASSSTPAIYEQYF. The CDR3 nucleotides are TGTGCCAGCAGCTCCACCCCGGCGATCTACGAGCAGTACTTC.

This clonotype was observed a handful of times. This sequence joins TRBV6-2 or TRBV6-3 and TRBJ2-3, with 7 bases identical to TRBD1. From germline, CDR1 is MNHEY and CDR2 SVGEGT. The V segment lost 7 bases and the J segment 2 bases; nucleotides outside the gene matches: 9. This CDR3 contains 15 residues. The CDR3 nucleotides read TGTGCCAGCATATACAGGGGCTCTTTCACAGATACGCAGTATTTT. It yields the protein CASIYRGSFTDTQYF.

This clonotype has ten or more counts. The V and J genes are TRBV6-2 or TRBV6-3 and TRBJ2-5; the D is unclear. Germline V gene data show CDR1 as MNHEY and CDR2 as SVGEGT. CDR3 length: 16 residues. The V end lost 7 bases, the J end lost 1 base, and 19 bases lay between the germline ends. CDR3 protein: CASNTHRTTPQETQYF. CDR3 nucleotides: TGTGCCAGCAACACCCATAGGACCACCCCCCAAGAGACCCAGTACTTC.

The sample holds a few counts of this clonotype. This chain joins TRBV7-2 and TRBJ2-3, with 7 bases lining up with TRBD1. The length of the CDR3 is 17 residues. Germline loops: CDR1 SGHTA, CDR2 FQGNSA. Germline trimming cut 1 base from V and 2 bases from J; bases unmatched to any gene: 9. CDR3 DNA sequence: TGTGCCAGCAGCTTAGACGAAGGGGGCCTAAACACAGATACGCAGTATTTT. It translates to CASSLDEGGLNTDTQYF.

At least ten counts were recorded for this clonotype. The CDR3 is CAWNQEETQYF. The CDR3 coding sequence is TGTGCCTGGAATCAGGAAGAGACCCAGTACTTC. The chain recombines TRBV30 with TRBJ2-5; D not resolved. V lost 4 bases, J lost 3 bases, and 6 bases lay in between. This CDR3 region has 11 residues. Germline assignment: CDR1 GTSNPN and CDR2 SVGIG (reference sequence).

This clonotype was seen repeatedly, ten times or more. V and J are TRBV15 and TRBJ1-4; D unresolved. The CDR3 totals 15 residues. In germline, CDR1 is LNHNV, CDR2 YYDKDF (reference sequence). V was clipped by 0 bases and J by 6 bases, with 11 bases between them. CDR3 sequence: CATSRDLGWDEKLFF. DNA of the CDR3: TGTGCCACCAGCAGAGATCTGGGGTGGGATGAAAAACTGTTTTTT.

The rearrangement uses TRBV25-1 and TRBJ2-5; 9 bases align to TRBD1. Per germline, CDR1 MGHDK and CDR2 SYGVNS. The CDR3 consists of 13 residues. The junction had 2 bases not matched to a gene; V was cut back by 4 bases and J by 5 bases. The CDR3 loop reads CASSGQGDETQYF. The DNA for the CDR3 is TGTGCCAGCAGTGGACAGGGGGACGAGACCCAGTACTTC.

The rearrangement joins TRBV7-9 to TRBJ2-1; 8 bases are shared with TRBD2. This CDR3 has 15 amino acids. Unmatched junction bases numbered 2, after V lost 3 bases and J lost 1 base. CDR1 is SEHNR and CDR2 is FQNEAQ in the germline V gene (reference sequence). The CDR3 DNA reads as TGTGCCAGCAGCTTGCGGGGGGCTTCCTACAATGAGCAGTTCTTC. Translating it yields CASSLRGASYNEQFF. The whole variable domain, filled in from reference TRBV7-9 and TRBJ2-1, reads DTGVSQNPRHKITKRGQNVTFRCDPISEHNRLYWYRQTLGQGPEFLTYFQNEAQLEKSRLLSDRFSAERPKGSFSTLEIQRTEQGDSAMYLCASSLRGASYNEQFFGPGTRLTVL.

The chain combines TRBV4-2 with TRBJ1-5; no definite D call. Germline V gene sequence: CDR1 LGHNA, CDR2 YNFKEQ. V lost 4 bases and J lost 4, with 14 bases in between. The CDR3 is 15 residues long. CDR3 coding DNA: TGTGCCAGCAGCCGGATAGACGGCCCAAATCAGCCCCAGCATTTT. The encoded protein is CASSRIDGPNQPQHF.

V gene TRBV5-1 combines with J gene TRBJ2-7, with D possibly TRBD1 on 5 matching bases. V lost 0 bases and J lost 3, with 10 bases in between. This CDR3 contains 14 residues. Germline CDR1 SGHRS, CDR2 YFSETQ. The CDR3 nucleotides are TGCGCCAGCAGCTTGGCCGTAGGGGACTACGAGCAGTACGTC. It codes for CASSLAVGDYEQYV.

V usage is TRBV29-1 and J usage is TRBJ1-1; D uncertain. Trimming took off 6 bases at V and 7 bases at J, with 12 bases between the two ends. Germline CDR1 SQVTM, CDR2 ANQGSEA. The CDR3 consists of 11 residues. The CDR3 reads CSVRILYEAFF. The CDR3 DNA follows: TGCAGCGTGAGGATTTTGTATGAAGCTTTCTTT.

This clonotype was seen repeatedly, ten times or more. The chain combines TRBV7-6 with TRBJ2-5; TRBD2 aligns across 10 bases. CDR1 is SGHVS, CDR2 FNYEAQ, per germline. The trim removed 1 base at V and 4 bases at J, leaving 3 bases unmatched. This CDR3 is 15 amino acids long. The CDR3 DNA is TGTGCCAGCAGCTTAGGGGCTAGCGGGGGAGAGACCCAGTACTTC. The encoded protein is CASSLGASGGETQYF.

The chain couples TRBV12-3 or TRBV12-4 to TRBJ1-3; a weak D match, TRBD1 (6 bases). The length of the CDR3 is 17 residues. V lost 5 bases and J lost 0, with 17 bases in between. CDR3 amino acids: CASSPEKEGGSGNTIYF. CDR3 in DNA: TGTGCCAGCAGTCCCGAAAAGGAGGGGGGCTCTGGAAACACCATATATTTT.

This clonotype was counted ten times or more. The CDR3 region has the DNA TGCAGTGCTAGAGGGACTAGCGGGCCTTACAATGAGCAGTTCTTC. Amino acid sequence: CSARGTSGPYNEQFF. V is TRBV20-1 and J is TRBJ2-1, with TRBD2 matching over 11 bases. V was clipped by 1 base and J by 4 bases; unmatched bases: 3. The V gene's germline CDR1 is DFQATT and CDR2 SNEGSKA (reference sequence). The length of the CDR3 is 15 residues.